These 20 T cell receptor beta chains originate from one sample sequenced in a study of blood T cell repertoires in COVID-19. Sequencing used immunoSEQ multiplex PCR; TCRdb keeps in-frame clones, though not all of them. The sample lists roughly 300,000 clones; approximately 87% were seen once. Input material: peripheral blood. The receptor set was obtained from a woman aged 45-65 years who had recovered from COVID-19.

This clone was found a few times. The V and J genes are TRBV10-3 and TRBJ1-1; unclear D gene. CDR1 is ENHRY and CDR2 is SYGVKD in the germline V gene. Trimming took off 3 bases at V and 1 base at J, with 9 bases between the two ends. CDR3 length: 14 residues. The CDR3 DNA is TGTGCCATCAGTGACTCCGGGTCGAACACTGAAGCTTTCTTT. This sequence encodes CAISDSGSNTEAFF.

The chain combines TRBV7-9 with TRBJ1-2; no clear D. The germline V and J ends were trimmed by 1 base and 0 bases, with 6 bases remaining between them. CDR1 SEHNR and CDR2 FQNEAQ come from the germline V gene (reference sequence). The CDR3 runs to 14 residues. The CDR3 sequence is CASSLGTTNYGYTF. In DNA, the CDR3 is TGTGCCAGCAGCTTAGGGACTACTAACTATGGCTACACCTTC.

The CDR3 nucleotides are TGTGCCAGCAGCGCCGACTCGTTGGACAGGCAGAGTGAAAAACTGTTTTTT. It yields the protein CASSADSLDRQSEKLFF. The V call is TRBV9, the J call TRBJ1-4; 7 bases are shared with TRBD1. The ends lost 3 bases at V and 7 bases at J; junction bases unmatched: 15. The CDR3 has 17 residues. In germline, CDR1 is SGDLS, CDR2 YYNGEE.

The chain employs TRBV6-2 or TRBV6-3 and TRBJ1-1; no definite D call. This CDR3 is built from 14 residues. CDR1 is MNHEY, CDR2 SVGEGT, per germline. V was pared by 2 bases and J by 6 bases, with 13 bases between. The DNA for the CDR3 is TGTGCCAGCAGTTACGTCGGCTTGGGCGCTGAAGCTTTCTTT. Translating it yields CASSYVGLGAEAFF.

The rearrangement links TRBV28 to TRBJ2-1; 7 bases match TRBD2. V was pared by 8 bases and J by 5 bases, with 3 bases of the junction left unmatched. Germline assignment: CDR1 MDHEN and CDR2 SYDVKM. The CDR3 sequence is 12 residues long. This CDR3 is CASGRGHNEQFF. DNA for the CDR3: TGTGCCAGCGGGAGGGGACACAATGAGCAGTTCTTC.

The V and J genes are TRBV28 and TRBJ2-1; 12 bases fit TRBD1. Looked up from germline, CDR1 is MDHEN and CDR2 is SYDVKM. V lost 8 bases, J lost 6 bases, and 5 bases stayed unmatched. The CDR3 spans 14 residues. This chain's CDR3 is CASLRDRGLNEQFF. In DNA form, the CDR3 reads TGTGCCAGCCTGCGGGACAGGGGGCTCAATGAGCAGTTCTTC.

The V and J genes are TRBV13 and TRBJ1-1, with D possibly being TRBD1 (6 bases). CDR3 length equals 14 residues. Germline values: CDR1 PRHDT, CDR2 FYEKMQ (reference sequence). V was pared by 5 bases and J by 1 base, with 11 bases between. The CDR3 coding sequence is TGTGCCAGCAGCCAGGGGAAAACGAACACTGAAGCTTTCTTT. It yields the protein CASSQGKTNTEAFF.

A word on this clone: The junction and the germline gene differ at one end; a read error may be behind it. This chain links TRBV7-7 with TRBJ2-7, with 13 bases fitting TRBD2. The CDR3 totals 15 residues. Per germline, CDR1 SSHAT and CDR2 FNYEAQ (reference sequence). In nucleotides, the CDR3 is TGTGCTAGCAGCCCAGGACTAGCGGGGGTCCACGAGCAGTACTTC. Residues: CASSPGLAGVHEQYF.

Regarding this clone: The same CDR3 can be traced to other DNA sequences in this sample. The CDR3 region has the DNA TGTGCCAGCAGCGTCGGGACAGGCTTCTACAATGAGCAGTTCTTC. Amino acid sequence: CASSVGTGFYNEQFF. The chain uses TRBV9 and TRBJ2-1; the match to TRBD1 covers 8 bases. Looked up from germline, CDR1 is SGDLS and CDR2 is YYNGEE. Germline trimming cut 2 bases from V and 3 bases from J; bases unmatched to any gene: 4. The CDR3 contains 15 residues.

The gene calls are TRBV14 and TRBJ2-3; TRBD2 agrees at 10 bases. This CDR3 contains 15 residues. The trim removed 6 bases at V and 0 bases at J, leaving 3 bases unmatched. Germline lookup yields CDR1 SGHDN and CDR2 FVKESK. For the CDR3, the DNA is TGTGCCAGCAGGAGAGCGGGAGGGAGCACAGATACGCAGTATTTT. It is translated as CASRRAGGSTDTQYF.

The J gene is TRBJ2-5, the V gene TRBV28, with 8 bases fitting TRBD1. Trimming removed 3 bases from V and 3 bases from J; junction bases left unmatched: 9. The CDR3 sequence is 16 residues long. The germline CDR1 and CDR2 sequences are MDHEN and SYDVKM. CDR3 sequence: CASSLVGQGWEETQYF. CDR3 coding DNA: TGTGCCAGCAGTTTGGTAGGACAGGGTTGGGAAGAGACCCAGTACTTC.

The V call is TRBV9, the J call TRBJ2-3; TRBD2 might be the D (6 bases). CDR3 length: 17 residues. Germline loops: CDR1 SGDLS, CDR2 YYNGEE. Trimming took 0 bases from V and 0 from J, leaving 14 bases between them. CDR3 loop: CASSVVGGDLSTDTQYF. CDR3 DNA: TGTGCCAGCAGCGTAGTCGGGGGAGATCTTAGCACAGATACGCAGTATTTT.

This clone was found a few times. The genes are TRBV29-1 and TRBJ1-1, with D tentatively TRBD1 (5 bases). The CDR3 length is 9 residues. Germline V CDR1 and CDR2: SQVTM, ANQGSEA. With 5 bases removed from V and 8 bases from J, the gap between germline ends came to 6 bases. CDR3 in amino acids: CSVSGEAFF. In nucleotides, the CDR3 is TGCAGCGTTTCAGGGGAAGCTTTCTTT.

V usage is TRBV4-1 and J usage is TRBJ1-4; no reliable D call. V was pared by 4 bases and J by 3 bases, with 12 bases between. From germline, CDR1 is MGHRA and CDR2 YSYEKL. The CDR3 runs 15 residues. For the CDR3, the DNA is TGCGCCAGCAGCCCCATCCCGGGTGCTAATGAAAAACTGTTTTTT. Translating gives CASSPIPGANEKLFF.

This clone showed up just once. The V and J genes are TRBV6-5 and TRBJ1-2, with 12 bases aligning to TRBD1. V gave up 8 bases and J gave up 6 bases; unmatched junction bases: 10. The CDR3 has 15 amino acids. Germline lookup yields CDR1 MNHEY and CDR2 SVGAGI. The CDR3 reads CASDPGQGAFNGYTF. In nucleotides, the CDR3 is TGTGCCAGCGATCCGGGACAGGGGGCTTTCAATGGCTACACCTTC.

For the CDR3, the DNA is TGTGCCAGCAGCTTGGCGGGGGGGCCAACGGAGACCCAGTACTTC. Its protein is CASSLAGGPTETQYF. V and J are TRBV14 and TRBJ2-5; 9 nucleotides line up with TRBD2. Unmatched junction bases numbered 9, after V lost 5 bases and J lost 5 bases. This CDR3 is 15 amino acids long. The germline V gene has CDR1 SGHDN and CDR2 FVKESK.

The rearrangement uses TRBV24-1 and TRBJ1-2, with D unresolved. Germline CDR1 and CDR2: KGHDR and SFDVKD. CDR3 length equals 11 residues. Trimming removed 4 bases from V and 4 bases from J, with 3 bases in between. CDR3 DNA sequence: TGTGCCACCAGTGACGTCTATGGCTACACCTTC. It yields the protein CATSDVYGYTF.

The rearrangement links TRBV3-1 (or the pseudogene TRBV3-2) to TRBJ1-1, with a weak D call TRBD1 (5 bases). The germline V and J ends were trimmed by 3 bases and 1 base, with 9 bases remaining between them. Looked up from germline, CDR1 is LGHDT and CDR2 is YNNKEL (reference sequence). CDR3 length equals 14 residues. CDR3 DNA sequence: TGTGCCAGCAGCCACCTACAGGAGAACACTGAAGCTTTCTTT. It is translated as CASSHLQENTEAFF.

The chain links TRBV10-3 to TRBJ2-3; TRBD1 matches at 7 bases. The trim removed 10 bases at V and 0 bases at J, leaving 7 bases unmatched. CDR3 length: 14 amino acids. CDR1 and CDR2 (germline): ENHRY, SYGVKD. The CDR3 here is CATASGQSTDTQYF. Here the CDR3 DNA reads TGTGCCACCGCTTCGGGACAGAGCACAGATACGCAGTATTTT.

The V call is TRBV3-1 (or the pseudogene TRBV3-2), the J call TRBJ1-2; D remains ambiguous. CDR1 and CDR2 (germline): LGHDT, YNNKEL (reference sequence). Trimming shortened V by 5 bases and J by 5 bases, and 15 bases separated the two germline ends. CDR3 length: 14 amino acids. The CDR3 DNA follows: TGTGCCAGCAGCAATACCGCGGCGTTGTATGGCTACACCTTC. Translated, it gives CASSNTAALYGYTF.